The present T cell receptor beta chain was sequenced within a study of T-cell reconstitution after alpha-beta-depleted transplantation in children. Unique molecular identifiers featured in how the TCRbeta library was prepared. TCRdb passed the PCR reads through MiXCR, listing each CDR3 protein once. The sample records some 530,000 distinct CDR3 sequences, around an eighth being singletons. Concerning this clonotype: One base away lies a much larger clone, so this may be a sequencing read error.

Germline CDR1 SGHRS, CDR2 YFSETQ. V lost 3 bases and J 9 bases, leaving 13 bases between the germline ends. The CDR3 has 13 residues. The starting material was PBMCs from the stem cell graft donor, obtained from the stem cell graft. The rearrangement uses TRBV5-1 and TRBJ2-1; possibly TRBD1 or TRBD2 for D (6 bases each). This receptor was taken from a human donor who donated a stem cell graft to a child with combined immunodeficiency. Here the CDR3 reads CASSSGDKGEQFF. CDR3 nucleotide sequence: TGCGCCAGCAGCTCGGGGGACAAGGGTGAGCAGTTCTTC.